These 28 T cell receptor beta chains came from one sample sequenced in a study of cytomegalovirus exposure and HLA in healthy donors. TCRdb's copy holds only in-frame clones and misses some; the assay was immunoSEQ multiplex PCR. The sample holds some 200,000 clones, roughly 86% seen once. Input material: PBMCs. The receptors derive from a man under 40 in good health and CMV-seropositive.

V is TRBV4-3 and J is TRBJ1-1; no firm D call. Germline assignment: CDR1 LGHNA and CDR2 YSLEER. V was clipped by 0 bases and J by 3 bases, with 14 bases between them. CDR3 size: 16 residues. CDR3 protein: CASSQDTSRGDTEAFF. The CDR3 coding sequence is TGCGCCAGCAGCCAAGACACTAGCCGGGGAGACACTGAAGCTTTCTTT.

The sample holds a few counts of this clone. The rearrangement joins TRBV21-1 to TRBJ2-7. TRBV21-1 is assigned pseudogene status. This CDR3 spans 15 amino acids. The CDR3 DNA sequence: TGTGCCAGCAGCTCCCCGGGCCCTTCCCGCTACGAGCAGTACTTC. As protein: CASSSPGPSRYEQYF.

This chain uses TRBV28 with TRBJ1-2; 9 positions match TRBD1. Germline assignment: CDR1 MDHEN and CDR2 SYDVKM. The length of the CDR3 is 15 residues. V gave up 5 bases and J gave up 5 bases; unmatched junction bases: 9. The CDR3 coding sequence is TGTGCCAGCAGTCCACAGGACAGGGGCAGGTATGGCTACACCTTC. The encoded protein is CASSPQDRGRYGYTF.

The chain employs TRBV15 and TRBJ1-5, with D hard to call. Germline V gene sequence: CDR1 LNHNV, CDR2 YYDKDF (reference sequence). The germline V and J ends were trimmed by 4 bases and 3 bases, with 7 bases remaining between them. This CDR3 contains 13 residues. The CDR3 nucleotides are TGTGCCACCAGCATACTCTACAATCAGCCCCAGCATTTT. Residues: CATSILYNQPQHF.

The CDR3 DNA reads as TGTGCCAGCAGTTTGGTAGCCAAAAACATTCAGTACTTC. Protein sequence: CASSLVAKNIQYF. This chain joins TRBV27 and TRBJ2-4; no clear D. Trimming stripped 3 bases from V and 0 bases from J, with 3 bases between. The germline V gene has CDR1 MNHEY and CDR2 SMNVEV (reference sequence). This CDR3 comprises 13 residues.

Here the CDR3 reads CASSSEPNANTGELFF. DNA for the CDR3: TGTGCCAGCAGTTCGGAACCCAACGCGAACACCGGGGAGCTGTTTTTT. The chain has TRBV6-5 and TRBJ2-2; D remains ambiguous. The CDR3 consists of 16 residues. V was cut by 4 bases and J by 0 bases, with 12 bases left in between. CDR1 MNHEY and CDR2 SVGAGI come from the germline V gene.

J is TRBJ2-3 and V is TRBV4-1; D is undetermined. CDR3 length: 14 residues. Per germline, CDR1 MGHRA and CDR2 YSYEKL. V was cut by 4 bases and J by 0 bases, with 8 bases left in between. For the CDR3, the DNA is TGCGCCAGCAGCCTCGTGCGTAGCACAGATACGCAGTATTTT. It specifies CASSLVRSTDTQYF.

The V and J genes are TRBV6-6 and TRBJ2-7; D may be TRBD1 (6 bases). V dropped 4 bases and J dropped 1 base, with 11 bases sitting between them. The CDR3 runs 14 residues. CDR1 and CDR2 (germline): MNHNY, SVGAGI (reference sequence). In DNA, the CDR3 is TGTGCCAGCAGTTCCCGGACAGCTTCCTACGAGCAGTACTTC. Protein product: CASSSRTASYEQYF.

The genes are TRBV7-2 and TRBJ2-7; D gene unclear. V was pared by 5 bases and J by 4 bases, with 21 bases between. CDR1 is SGHTA and CDR2 is FQGNSA in the germline V gene. The length of the CDR3 is 16 residues. This chain's CDR3 is CASSPFIAQLQYEQYF. As DNA, the CDR3 is TGTGCCAGCAGCCCCTTCATAGCACAGTTACAATACGAGCAGTACTTC.

The chain joins TRBV5-1 to TRBJ1-4; tentatively, D is TRBD1 (5 bases). V was cut by 0 bases and J by 4 bases, with 10 bases left in between. This CDR3 region has 15 residues. CDR1 and CDR2 (germline): SGHRS, YFSETQ. For the CDR3, the DNA is TGCGCCAGCAGCTTGGAGGGGCCGGGTAATGAAAAACTGTTTTTT. Its translation is CASSLEGPGNEKLFF.

This clone appeared a few times. V is TRBV27 and J is TRBJ2-2; either TRBD1 or TRBD2 may fit D (6 bases each). The CDR3 extends over 16 amino acids. Deletions cut 0 bases from V and 5 bases from J, with 13 bases between. The V gene's germline CDR1 is MNHEY and CDR2 SMNVEV (reference sequence). The CDR3, as DNA: TGTGCCAGCAGTTTATCGCCGGGGGCGGGGACCGGGGAGCTGTTTTTT. Protein sequence: CASSLSPGAGTGELFF.

The gene calls are TRBV28 and TRBJ2-7, with D possibly matching TRBD2 (6 bases). Trimming shortened V by 4 bases and J by 1 base, and 11 bases separated the two germline ends. Germline CDR1 reads MDHEN; CDR2 reads SYDVKM. CDR3 length: 14 amino acids. CDR3 amino acids: CASSSRTISYEQYF. CDR3 DNA sequence: TGTGCCAGCAGTTCCCGGACTATATCCTACGAGCAGTACTTC.

This chain joins TRBV28 and TRBJ2-7; 11 bases fit TRBD2. J lost 1 base, V lost 5 bases, and 4 bases had no gene match. The CDR3 runs 15 residues. In germline, CDR1 is MDHEN, CDR2 SYDVKM. CDR3 loop: CASSPTSGRSYEQYF. The CDR3 DNA sequence: TGTGCCAGCAGTCCTACTAGCGGGAGATCCTACGAGCAGTACTTC.

The genes are TRBV7-9 and TRBJ2-7; TRBD2 is a possible D gene (5 bases). The germline CDR1 and CDR2 sequences are SEHNR and FQNEAQ (reference sequence). Deletions cut 5 bases from V and 3 bases from J, with 14 bases between. The CDR3 has 14 residues. In DNA, the CDR3 is TGTGCCAGCAGCCCGATGGTTCGGGGCTACGAGCAGTACTTC. Its translation: CASSPMVRGYEQYF.

This clone was detected only a few times. V is TRBV30 and J is TRBJ2-1; no firm D call. The V end was cut by 0 bases, the J end by 2 bases, with 8 bases between. The CDR3 spans 14 residues. The germline gives CDR1 GTSNPN, CDR2 SVGIG (reference sequence). The CDR3, as DNA: TGTGCCTGGAGTGTACGAGGAGCCTACAATGAGCAGTTCTTC. Translating gives CAWSVRGAYNEQFF.

CDR3 in DNA: TGCGCCAGCAGCTACCAAGAGACCCAGTACTTC. Residues: CASSYQETQYF. The gene calls are TRBV5-1 and TRBJ2-5; D is unclear. V was pared by 3 bases and J by 0 bases, with 0 bases between. The CDR3 consists of 11 residues. CDR1 is SGHRS, CDR2 YFSETQ, per germline.

The chain combines TRBV5-1 with TRBJ2-3; tentatively, D is TRBD2 (5 bases). There are 15 residues in the CDR3. V dropped 5 bases and J dropped 0 bases, with 13 bases sitting between them. Germline assignment: CDR1 SGHRS and CDR2 YFSETQ. In nucleotides, the CDR3 is TGCGCCAGCAGTTGGGTTTGGACTAGCACAGATACGCAGTATTTT. Translation gives CASSWVWTSTDTQYF.

The chain has TRBV27 and TRBJ1-5; D perhaps matches TRBD1 (5 bases). The germline V gene encodes CDR1 MNHEY and CDR2 SMNVEV (reference sequence). The CDR3 covers 14 residues. V lost 1 base and J 6 bases, leaving 10 bases between the germline ends. In DNA, the CDR3 is TGTGCCAGCAGTTTATTTTACGGGGGTCAGCCCCAGCATTTT. It codes for CASSLFYGGQPQHF.

The table lists this clone with a count of one. The chain couples TRBV12-5 to TRBJ1-1; weak D call: TRBD1 (5 bases). CDR3 length: 14 amino acids. Trimming removed 3 bases at V and 3 bases at J, with 11 bases between. Germline values: CDR1 LGHNT, CDR2 FRNRAP. The CDR3 region is CASGFDSWDTEAFF. CDR3 coding DNA: TGTGCTAGTGGTTTTGACAGCTGGGACACTGAAGCTTTCTTT.

This rearrangement joins TRBV5-1 to TRBJ2-7; D is unresolved. Trimming removed 3 bases from V and 3 bases from J, with 4 bases in between. This CDR3 spans 11 amino acids. Germline assignment: CDR1 SGHRS and CDR2 YFSETQ. As DNA, the CDR3 is TGCGCCAGCAGCTCTAACTACGAGCAGTACTTC. Translated: CASSSNYEQYF.

V gene TRBV19 combines with J gene TRBJ2-6, with D uncertain. There are 15 residues in the CDR3. Trimming stripped 6 bases from V and 4 bases from J, with 13 bases between. Looked up from germline, CDR1 is LNHDA and CDR2 is SQIVND (reference sequence). Written as DNA, the CDR3 is TGTGCCAGTAGGCTCAGTAATCTAGGGGCCAACGTCCTGACTTTC. Protein product: CASRLSNLGANVLTF.

In its sample, this clone was seen a few times. The chain joins TRBV11-2 to TRBJ1-2, with 10 bases fitting TRBD1. CDR3 length: 14 residues. V lost 3 bases to trimming and J lost 3 bases; unmatched junction nucleotides: 1. Germline V lookup: CDR1 SGHAT, CDR2 FQNNGV. The CDR3 DNA reads TGTGCCAGCAGCTTTGGGACAGGGGACTATGGCTACACCTTC. The encoded protein is CASSFGTGDYGYTF.

The genes are TRBV27 and TRBJ2-3; 10 bases fit TRBD1. The CDR3 sequence is 16 residues long. CDR1 is MNHEY and CDR2 is SMNVEV in the germline V gene (reference sequence). Trimming took 6 bases from V and 7 from J; bases not matched to a gene: 13. The CDR3 DNA is TGTGCCAGCAGAACCACCGGGACAGGGGTTTATTATACGCAGTATTTT. Amino acids: CASRTTGTGVYYTQYF.

V is TRBV5-1 and J is TRBJ1-5; D is undetermined. CDR1 and CDR2 from the germline V gene are SGHRS and YFSETQ. The ends were cut back, 0 bases at V and 5 bases at J, with 15 bases in the middle. The CDR3 has 16 amino acids. CDR3 DNA: TGCGCCAGCAGCTTGGCCGAGGGCCGGGCACATCAGCCCCAGCATTTT. Translating it yields CASSLAEGRAHQPQHF.

The rearrangement joins TRBV5-6 to TRBJ2-1; no firm D call. CDR1 and CDR2 from the germline V gene are SGHDT and YYEEEE. Trimming shortened V by 1 base and J by 7 bases, and 18 bases separated the two germline ends. The CDR3 totals 16 residues. The chain's CDR3 is CASSLYVRAKGNEQFF. In nucleotides, the CDR3 is TGTGCCAGCAGCTTGTATGTTCGAGCGAAGGGTAATGAGCAGTTCTTC.

The rearrangement uses TRBV4-3 and TRBJ1-6; D remains unclear. The CDR3 covers 16 residues. Germline-derived CDR1 and CDR2 are LGHNA and YSLEER. V was shortened by 0 bases and J by 2 bases, with 8 bases between the two germline ends. As DNA, the CDR3 is TGCGCCAGCAGCCAAGAGGCGTATGCCTATAATTCACCCCTCCACTTT. It translates to CASSQEAYAYNSPLHF.

The chain is built from TRBV27 and TRBJ1-4, with a possible D match to TRBD1 (6 bases). The CDR3 length is 19 residues. Trimming removed 2 bases from V and 0 bases from J, with 19 bases in between. Germline CDR1 and CDR2: MNHEY and SMNVEV (reference sequence). For the CDR3, the DNA is TGTGCCAGCAGTTTAGGTTTGACAGGCCGATCCTCAACTAATGAAAAACTGTTTTTT. Translating it yields CASSLGLTGRSSTNEKLFF. Complete variable domain (other parts from reference TRBV27 and TRBJ1-4): EAQVTQNPRYLITVTGKKLTVTCSQNMNHEYMSWYRQDPGLGLRQIYYSMNVEVTDKGDVPEGYKVSRKEKRNFPLILESPSPNQTSLYFCASSLGLTGRSSTNEKLFFGSGTQLSVL.

The CDR3 nucleotides read TGTGCCAGCAGCCAAGACAACTACGAGCAGTACTTC. It specifies CASSQDNYEQYF. The chain links TRBV5-4 to TRBJ2-7; D uncertain. V gave up 4 bases and J gave up 3 bases, with 8 bases separating them. Germline values: CDR1 SGHNT, CDR2 YYREEE (reference sequence). This CDR3 is 12 amino acids long.